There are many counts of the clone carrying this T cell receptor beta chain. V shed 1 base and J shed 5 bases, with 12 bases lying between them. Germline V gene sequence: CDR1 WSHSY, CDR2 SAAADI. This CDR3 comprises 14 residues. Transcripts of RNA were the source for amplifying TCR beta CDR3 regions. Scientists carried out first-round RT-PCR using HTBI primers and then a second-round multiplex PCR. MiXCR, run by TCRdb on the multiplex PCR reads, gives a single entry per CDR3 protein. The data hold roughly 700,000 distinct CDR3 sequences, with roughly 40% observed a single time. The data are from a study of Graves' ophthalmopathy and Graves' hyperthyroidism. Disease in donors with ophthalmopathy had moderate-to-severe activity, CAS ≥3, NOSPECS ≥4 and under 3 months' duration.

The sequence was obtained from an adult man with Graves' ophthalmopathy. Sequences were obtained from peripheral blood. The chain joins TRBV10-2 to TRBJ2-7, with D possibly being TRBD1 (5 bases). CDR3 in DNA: TGCGCCAGCAGTGAGTTTAGGGGCGGCGACGAGCAGTACTTC. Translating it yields CASSEFRGGDEQYF.